This TCR beta chain was identified in a study of blood T cell repertoires in COVID-19. Only in-frame clones appear in the TCRdb table, and some are missing; sequencing was by immunoSEQ multiplex PCR. This table holds 400,000 to 500,000 clones, roughly 90% found once. Germline values: CDR1 MNHEY, CDR2 SVGAGI. The CDR3 runs to 12 residues. J lost 4 bases, V lost 7 bases, and 1 base had no gene match. This sequence originates from a woman younger than 30 who had been exposed to COVID-19. The genes are TRBV6-5 and TRBJ2-5; TRBD2 aligns across 9 bases. The specimen was PBMCs or T cells enriched from blood (not recorded which). The CDR3 coding sequence is TGTGCCAGCAATAGCGGGAGAGAGACCCAGTACTTC. It is translated as CASNSGRETQYF.